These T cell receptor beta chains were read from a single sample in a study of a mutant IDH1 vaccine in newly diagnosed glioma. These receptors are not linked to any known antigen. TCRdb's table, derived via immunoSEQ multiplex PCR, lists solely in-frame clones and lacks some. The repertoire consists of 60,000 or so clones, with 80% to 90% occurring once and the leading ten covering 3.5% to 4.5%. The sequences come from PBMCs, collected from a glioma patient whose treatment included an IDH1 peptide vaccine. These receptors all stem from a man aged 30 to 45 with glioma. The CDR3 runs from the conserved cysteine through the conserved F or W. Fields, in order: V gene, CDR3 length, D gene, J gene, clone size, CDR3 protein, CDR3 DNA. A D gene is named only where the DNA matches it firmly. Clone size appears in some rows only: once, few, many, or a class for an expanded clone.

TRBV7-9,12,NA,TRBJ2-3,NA,CASSFLGDTQYF,TGTGCCAGCAGCTTTTTAGGGGATACGCAGTATTTT
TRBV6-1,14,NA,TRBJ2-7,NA,CASKAGQDYYEQYF,TGTGCTAGCAAAGCCGGACAGGACTACTACGAGCAGTACTTC
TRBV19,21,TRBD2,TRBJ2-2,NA,CASTPYALGLAGGPVKRELFF,TGTGCCAGTACCCCTTACGCCCTAGGACTAGCGGGGGGCCCTGTTAAGAGGGAGCTGTTTTTT
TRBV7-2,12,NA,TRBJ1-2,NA,CASSPGLYGYTF,TGTGCCAGCAGCCCTGGACTTTATGGCTACACCTTC
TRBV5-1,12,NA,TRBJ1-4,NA,CASSVDMVQLFF,TGCGCCAGCAGCGTAGACATGGTCCAACTGTTTTTT
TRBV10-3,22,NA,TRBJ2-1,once,CAIRSQVTGEPLGSEGHTEQFF,TGTGCCATCAGATCCCAGGTGACGGGGGAGCCCCTTGGTTCGGAGGGGCACACTGAGCAGTTCTTC
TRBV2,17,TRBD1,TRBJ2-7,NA,CASRQDFGQGNRYEQYF,TGTGCCAGCAGACAAGATTTCGGACAGGGGAATCGTTACGAGCAGTACTTC
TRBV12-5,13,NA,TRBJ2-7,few,CASGLDGAYEQYF,TGTGCTAGTGGTTTGGACGGCGCCTACGAGCAGTACTTC
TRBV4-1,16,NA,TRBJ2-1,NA,CASSQGSGTLYNEQFF,TGCGCCAGCAGCCAGGGCTCCGGGACCCTCTACAATGAGCAGTTCTTC
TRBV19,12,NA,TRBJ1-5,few,CASSKQNQPQHF,TGTGCCAGTAGTAAACAGAATCAGCCCCAGCATTTT
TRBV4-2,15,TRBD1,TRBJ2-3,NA,CASSHGTAYTDTQYF,TGTGCCAGCAGCCACGGGACAGCCTACACAGATACGCAGTATTTT
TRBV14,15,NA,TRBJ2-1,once,CASSQVYRDYNEQFF,TGTGCCAGCAGCCAAGTTTACAGGGACTACAATGAGCAGTTCTTC
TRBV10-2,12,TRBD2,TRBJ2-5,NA,CASSGLEETQYF,TGCGCCAGTTCGGGACTAGAGGAGACCCAGTACTTC
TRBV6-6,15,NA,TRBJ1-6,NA,CASSYASGGNSPLHF,TGTGCCAGCAGTTACGCCTCCGGGGGAAATTCACCCCTCCACTTT
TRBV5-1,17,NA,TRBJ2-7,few,CASSLGLRGGSSYEQYF,TGCGCCAGCAGCTTAGGCTTACGAGGGGGGAGCTCCTACGAGCAGTACTTC
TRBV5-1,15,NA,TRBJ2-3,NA,CASSSRLGGSDTQYF,TGCGCCAGCAGCTCTCGACTAGGCGGCTCGGATACGCAGTATTTT
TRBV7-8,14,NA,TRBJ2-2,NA,CASSSKNRVGELFF,TGTGCCAGCAGCAGTAAAAACAGGGTAGGGGAGCTGTTTTTT
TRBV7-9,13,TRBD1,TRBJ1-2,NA,CASSLGPEGADTF,TGTGCCAGCAGCTTAGGACCGGAGGGGGCGGACACCTTC
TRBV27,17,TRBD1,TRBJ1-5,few,CASSFARDRGSNQPQHF,TGTGCCAGCAGTTTCGCCCGGGACAGGGGGAGCAATCAGCCCCAGCATTTT
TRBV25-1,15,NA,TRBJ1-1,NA,CASCLWTEMNTEAFF,TGTGCCAGCTGCCTTTGGACAGAGATGAACACTGAAGCTTTCTTT
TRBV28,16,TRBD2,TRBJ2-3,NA,CASSQTSGTSTDTQYF,TGTGCCAGCAGTCAAACTAGCGGCACTAGCACAGATACGCAGTATTTT
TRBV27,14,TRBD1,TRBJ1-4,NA,CASRNRGLNEKLFF,TGTGCCAGCAGAAACAGGGGGTTAAATGAAAAACTGTTTTTT
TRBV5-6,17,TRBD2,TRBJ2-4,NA,CASSPRGGVLAKNIQYF,TGTGCCAGCAGCCCCCGCGGGGGGGTTCTAGCCAAAAACATTCAGTACTTC
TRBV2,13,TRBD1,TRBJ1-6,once,CASRGTGVSPLHF,TGTGCCAGCAGGGGGACAGGGGTTTCACCCCTCCACTTT
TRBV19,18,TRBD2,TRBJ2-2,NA,CAKRDTSGGYYRTGELFF,TGTGCCAAGAGGGATACTAGCGGGGGATATTATAGGACCGGGGAGCTGTTTTTT
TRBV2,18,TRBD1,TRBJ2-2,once,CASSIKRSTGSNTGELFF,TGTGCCAGCAGCATTAAACGCTCGACAGGGTCGAACACCGGGGAGCTGTTTTTT
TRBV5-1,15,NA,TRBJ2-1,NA,CASSLGQADYHEQFF,TGCGCCAGCAGCTTGGGACAGGCGGATTATCATGAGCAGTTCTTC
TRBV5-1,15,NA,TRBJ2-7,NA,CASSSNTGNSYEQYF,TGCGCCAGCAGCTCAAATACCGGGAACTCCTACGAGCAGTACTTC
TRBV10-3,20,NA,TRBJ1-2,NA,CAISESSWAVLAGHGYGYTF,TGTGCCATCAGTGAGTCGAGCTGGGCCGTCTTGGCGGGGCACGGCTATGGCTACACCTTC
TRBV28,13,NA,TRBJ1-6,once,CATHRDYNSPLHF,TGTGCCACCCACAGGGATTATAATTCACCCCTCCACTTT
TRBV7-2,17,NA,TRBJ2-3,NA,CASSLVPLGIYTDTQYF,TGTGCCAGCAGCTTAGTCCCCCTCGGGATATACACAGATACGCAGTATTTT
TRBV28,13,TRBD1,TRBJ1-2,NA,CASRLRTGLGYTF,TGTGCCAGCAGACTAAGGACAGGGCTTGGCTACACCTTC
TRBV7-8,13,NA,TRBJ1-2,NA,CASSSGQFYGYTF,TGTGCCAGCAGCTCGGGACAATTCTATGGCTACACCTTC
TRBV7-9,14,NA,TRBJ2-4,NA,CASSATEPKNIQYF,TGTGCCAGCAGCGCGACAGAGCCCAAAAACATTCAGTACTTC
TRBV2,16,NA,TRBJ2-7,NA,CASSQWGTRTAYEQYF,TGTGCCAGCAGCCAGTGGGGCACGCGTACGGCCTACGAGCAGTACTTC
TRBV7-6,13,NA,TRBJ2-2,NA,CASNLGPVGELFF,TGTGCCAGCAACTTAGGGCCCGTCGGGGAGCTGTTTTTT
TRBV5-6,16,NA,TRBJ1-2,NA,CASSLVPRFANYGYTF,TGTGCCAGCAGCTTGGTGCCGAGGTTTGCTAACTATGGCTACACCTTC
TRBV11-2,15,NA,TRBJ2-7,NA,CASSLGGTGDYEQYF,TGTGCCAGCAGCTTAGGTGGGACGGGAGACTACGAGCAGTACTTC
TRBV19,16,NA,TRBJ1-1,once,CASSSGGVGLITEAFF,TGTGCCAGTAGTTCCGGGGGCGTCGGGTTAATCACTGAAGCTTTCTTT
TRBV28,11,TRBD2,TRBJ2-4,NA,CASGGVNIQYF,TGTGCCAGCGGGGGGGTGAACATTCAGTACTTC